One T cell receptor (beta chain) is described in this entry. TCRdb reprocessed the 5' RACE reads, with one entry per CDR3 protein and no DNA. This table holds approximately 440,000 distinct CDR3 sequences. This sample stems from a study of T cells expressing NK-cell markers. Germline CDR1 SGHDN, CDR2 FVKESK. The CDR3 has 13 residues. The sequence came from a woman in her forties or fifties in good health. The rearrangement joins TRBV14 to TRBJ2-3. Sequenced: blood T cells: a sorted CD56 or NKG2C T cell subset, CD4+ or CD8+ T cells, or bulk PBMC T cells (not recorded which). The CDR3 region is CASSQTLEATQYF.